One sample yielded the 14 T cell receptor beta chains listed below, sequenced in a study of blood T cell repertoires in COVID-19 (dated by TCRdb to 2019 to 2021). The library was built by means of the immunoSEQ multiplex PCR assay. TCRdb retrieved this table from immuneACCESS and kept in-frame rearrangements only. Not all clones are present; in checked studies, unresolved V genes account for under half, and no reason is known for the remainder. The sample contains approximately 150,000 clones, more than 70% of them found a single time. Of the sample, roughly 18% falls within the top ten clones. The sample consisted of PBMCs or T cells enriched from blood (not recorded which). These receptors were collected from a man aged 55 to 70 who had recovered from COVID-19.

The chain carries TRBV7-6 and TRBJ1-4, with TRBD1 matching 7 bases. The CDR3 length is 15 residues. Germline V gene lookup returns CDR1 SGHVS and CDR2 FNYEAQ. The J segment lost 4 bases and the V segment lost 5 bases, leaving 7 bases of the junction unmatched. CDR3 nucleotide sequence: TGTGCCAGCAGCCTTTCCGGGACAGTTAATGAAAAACTGTTTTTT. Translation: CASSLSGTVNEKLFF.

This clone was recorded once. The chain uses TRBV5-1 and TRBJ2-3, with TRBD2 matching over 7 bases. The CDR3 spans 15 residues. V lost 3 bases and J lost 4; bases outside the gene matches: 8. CDR1 and CDR2 from the germline V gene are SGHRS and YFSETQ. The CDR3 bases are TGCGCCAGCAGCTCCCTTACGGGGGGTTCAGATACGCAGTATTTT. Translated: CASSSLTGGSDTQYF.

V and J are TRBV9 and TRBJ2-1; a weak D match, TRBD1 (6 bases). Trimming pared 0 bases from V and 6 bases from J, leaving 13 bases between. CDR1 and CDR2 (germline): SGDLS, YYNGEE. This CDR3 region has 15 residues. Here the CDR3 DNA reads TGTGCCAGCAGCGTAGCGGACAGTAATACCAATGAGCAGTTCTTC. Translating it yields CASSVADSNTNEQFF.

CDR3 in amino acids: CASSKGQGVENIQYF. The CDR3 DNA is TGCGCCAGCAGCAAGGGACAGGGTGTGGAAAACATTCAGTACTTC. V usage is TRBV5-1 and J usage is TRBJ2-4, with 9 bases matching TRBD1. The V gene's germline CDR1 is SGHRS and CDR2 YFSETQ. V gave up 4 bases and J gave up 5 bases; unmatched junction bases: 7. The CDR3 is 15 residues long.

The CDR3 DNA sequence: TGTGCCAGCAGTTTTTACACAGGGAGCTCCTATAATTCACCCCTCCACTTT. This gives the protein CASSFYTGSSYNSPLHF. The V and J genes are TRBV27 and TRBJ1-6, with D possibly TRBD1 on 6 matching bases. With 3 bases removed from V and 0 bases from J, the gap between germline ends came to 12 bases. The CDR3 extends over 17 amino acids. Germline CDR1 reads MNHEY; CDR2 reads SMNVEV (reference sequence).

In its sample, this clone was seen once. The V gene is TRBV7-8, the J gene TRBJ2-2; D unresolved. Trimming pared 1 base from V and 7 bases from J, leaving 7 bases between. This CDR3 spans 13 amino acids. Germline V CDR1 and CDR2: SGHVS, FQNEAQ. The DNA of the CDR3 is TGTGCCAGCAGCTTAGTAGTAGTCGGGGAGCTGTTTTTT. Its protein product is CASSLVVVGELFF.

A few counts support this clone. The chain employs TRBV24-1 and TRBJ2-5; 12 bases agree with TRBD1. The CDR3 has 14 residues. V was pared by 4 bases and J by 9 bases, with 5 bases of the junction left unmatched. The germline CDR1 and CDR2 sequences are KGHDR and SFDVKD. The chain's CDR3 is CATSDPGQGAPQYF. CDR3 DNA sequence: TGTGCCACCAGTGACCCGGGACAGGGGGCGCCCCAGTACTTC.

The chain is built from TRBV7-2 and TRBJ2-1; 12 bases line up with TRBD1. CDR1 SGHTA and CDR2 FQGNSA come from the germline V gene. V lost 4 bases, J lost 8 bases, and 9 bases stayed unmatched. The CDR3 totals 16 residues. The CDR3 bases are TGTGCCAGCAGCTCCCGGGGACAGGGGGCCTTCGATGAGCAGTTCTTC. This codes for CASSSRGQGAFDEQFF.

The chain links TRBV7-8 to TRBJ2-5, with D hard to call. V was clipped by 1 base and J by 2 bases, with 11 bases between them. CDR3 length equals 15 residues. Germline CDR1 is SGHVS and CDR2 is FQNEAQ. Here the CDR3 DNA reads TGTGCCAGCAGCTTAGTTTCGCAGTCGCAAGAGACCCAGTACTTC. Translating gives CASSLVSQSQETQYF.

Points on this clone: A read error may account for a junction end that differs from germline. The CDR3 sequence is CASSLSGQGNTGELFF. The CDR3 bases are TGTGCTAGCAGCTTATCCGGACAGGGGAACACCGGGGAGCTGTTTTTT. V gene TRBV7-7 combines with J gene TRBJ2-2, with 8 positions matching TRBD1. The CDR3 sequence is 16 residues long. The germline V gene has CDR1 SSHAT and CDR2 FNYEAQ (reference sequence).

The genes are TRBV2 and TRBJ1-3; D is undetermined. Trimming took off 11 bases at V and 0 bases at J, with 11 bases between the two ends. Germline CDR1 SNHLY, CDR2 FYNNEI. CDR3 length equals 13 residues. Here the CDR3 reads CASEQVSGNTIYF. The CDR3 DNA reads as TGTGCCTCAGAGCAGGTCTCTGGAAACACCATATATTTT. Filled out from reference TRBV2 and TRBJ1-3, the complete variable domain reads EPEVTQTPSHQVTQMGQEVILRCVPISNHLYFYWYRQILGQKVEFLVSFYNNEISEKSEIFDDQFSVERPDGSNFTLKIRSTKLEDSAMYFCASEQVSGNTIYFGEGSWLTVV.

The rearrangement joins TRBV5-6 to TRBJ2-7; 9 bases align to TRBD2. Germline assignment: CDR1 SGHDT and CDR2 YYEEEE. Losses at the gene ends were 0 bases for V and 2 bases for J; bases not matched to a gene: 6. The CDR3 runs 16 residues. Here the CDR3 DNA reads TGTGCCAGCAGCTTGGCCGCGGGAGGGCGAACCTACGAGCAGTACTTC. Translated, it gives CASSLAAGGRTYEQYF.

Comment on this clone: One junction end does not reproduce the germline sequence, and a read error may be involved. The J gene is TRBJ1-3, the V gene TRBV10-3; D unresolved. The CDR3 has 14 residues. Germline values: CDR1 ENHRY, CDR2 SYGVKD. This CDR3 reads CAIRDGLSGNTIYF. The DNA for the CDR3 is TGTGCCATCCGTGACGGTCTCTCTGGAAACACCATATATTTT.

The J gene is TRBJ2-5, the V gene TRBV24-1, with D possibly being TRBD1 (6 bases). This CDR3 contains 15 residues. CDR1 and CDR2 from the germline V gene are KGHDR and SFDVKD. Trimming removed 3 bases from V and 5 bases from J, with 15 bases in between. CDR3 nucleotide sequence: TGTGCCACCAGTGATATTAAGTCAGGGGTCGAGACCCAGTACTTC. Translation: CATSDIKSGVETQYF.